The 12 T cell receptor beta chains listed next were all sequenced from one sample in a study of post-analysis software for immune sequencing data. Study conclusions and caveats: In patients, five or six TRBV segments were more frequent than in controls, with TRBV5-6, TRBV5-1 and TRBV20-1 among them.

Unique-molecular-identifier-tagged TCR beta cDNA libraries were used. TCRdb reprocessed the PCR reads via MiXCR and lists one record per CDR3 protein. The sample holds about 540,000 distinct CDR3 sequences, roughly 34% seen once. Antigens of these TCRs are unknown. The source material was blood. These receptors all come from a girl aged 2 to 17 with multiple sclerosis.

The CDR3, as DNA: TGTGCCAGCAGCTTAGATGGGAGAGAGCAGTACTTC. Translation: CASSLDGREQYF. V and J are TRBV7-8 and TRBJ2-7; the D gene is possibly TRBD2 (5 bases). This CDR3 comprises 12 residues. The germline V gene has CDR1 SGHVS and CDR2 FQNEAQ. Between the trimmed V and J ends, which lost 1 base and 7 bases, there was a span of 8 bases.

This clonotype was seen more than once but under ten times. The chain carries TRBV7-2 and TRBJ2-2; 9 bases agree with TRBD1. Germline trimming cut 7 bases from V and 5 bases from J; bases unmatched to any gene: 5. The germline CDR1 and CDR2 sequences are SGHTA and FQGNSA. CDR3 length equals 14 residues. This chain's CDR3 is CASKRDRVTGELFF. CDR3 DNA sequence: TGTGCCAGCAAACGGGACAGGGTGACCGGGGAGCTGTTTTTT.

This clonotype has a handful of counts. The chain has TRBV24-1 and TRBJ2-1, with D maybe TRBD1 (5 bases). This CDR3 has 15 residues. Germline CDR1 is KGHDR and CDR2 is SFDVKD. The V end lost 0 bases, the J end lost 9 bases, and 14 bases lay between the germline ends. The CDR3 protein is CATSDLYRPLSEQFF. The CDR3 nucleotides are TGTGCCACCAGTGATTTGTACAGGCCTCTGAGTGAGCAGTTCTTC.

This clonotype appeared a few times. The chain carries TRBV7-9 and TRBJ2-6, with a tentative D call TRBD2 (5 bases). V lost 7 bases and J 0 bases, leaving 10 bases between the germline ends. This CDR3 has 15 amino acids. Per germline, CDR1 SEHNR and CDR2 FQNEAQ (reference sequence). CDR3 sequence: CASTPGISGANVLTF. CDR3 in DNA: TGTGCCAGCACCCCGGGGATCTCTGGGGCCAACGTCCTGACTTTC.

The CDR3 bases are TGTGCCAGCAGCTTAAGGGCCATGAACACTGAAGCTTTCTTT. Protein: CASSLRAMNTEAFF. The J gene is TRBJ1-1, the V gene TRBV7-9; D is ambiguous. Looked up from germline, CDR1 is SEHNR and CDR2 is FQNEAQ (reference sequence). This CDR3 region has 14 residues. V shed 2 bases and J shed 0 bases, with 7 bases lying between them.

The V call is TRBV4-1, the J call TRBJ2-7; possibly TRBD1 or TRBD2 for D (5 bases each). The germline V and J ends were trimmed by 0 bases and 1 base, with 16 bases remaining between them. Germline CDR1 is MGHRA and CDR2 is YSYEKL. This CDR3 has 17 residues. As DNA, the CDR3 is TGCGCCAGCAGCCAAGATCCCTGGGCTGGGGGATCCTACGAGCAGTACTTC. This sequence encodes CASSQDPWAGGSYEQYF.

The rearrangement joins TRBV4-1 to TRBJ1-1, with D unresolved. Germline V CDR1 and CDR2: MGHRA, YSYEKL. V lost 0 bases, J lost 1 base, and 18 bases lay in between. The CDR3 is made up of 18 amino acids. In DNA, the CDR3 is TGCGCCAGCAGCCAAGACGCAATCGGTTCATTTCAGAACACTGAAGCTTTCTTT. Amino acid sequence: CASSQDAIGSFQNTEAFF.

In its sample, this clonotype was seen a few times. The rearrangement joins TRBV20-1 to TRBJ2-3; TRBD2 matches at 8 bases. With 5 bases clipped from V and 3 bases from J, the junction kept 10 bases outside the gene matches. Germline loops: CDR1 DFQATT, CDR2 SNEGSKA (reference sequence). This CDR3 is 15 amino acids long. The CDR3 sequence is CSARDSGEVTDTQYF. DNA for the CDR3: TGCAGTGCTCGGGATAGCGGGGAGGTGACAGATACGCAGTATTTT.

This clonotype appeared a single time. The chain employs TRBV7-9 and TRBJ1-2; D is uncertain. This CDR3 region has 13 residues. V lost 5 bases and J 7 bases, leaving 14 bases between the germline ends. The germline CDR1 and CDR2 sequences are SEHNR and FQNEAQ (reference sequence). The CDR3 protein is CASSRTSPGGYTF. The CDR3 coding sequence is TGTGCCAGCAGCCGGACGAGCCCCGGTGGCTACACCTTC.

V gene TRBV12-3 or TRBV12-4 combines with J gene TRBJ1-5; 9 bases agree with TRBD1. The CDR3 totals 14 residues. Trimming removed 5 bases from V and 7 bases from J; junction bases left unmatched: 6. The CDR3 loop reads CASSPDRGGQPQHF. The CDR3 bases are TGTGCCAGCAGTCCCGACAGGGGGGGGCAGCCCCAGCATTTT.

The chain joins TRBV6-1 to TRBJ1-5, with 7 bases identical to TRBD1. Trimming removed 6 bases from V and 1 base from J; junction bases left unmatched: 3. The CDR3 runs 14 residues. Germline V CDR1 and CDR2: MNHNS, SASEGT. The CDR3 DNA follows: TGTGCCAGCAGGGAGACAGGGAGCAATCAGCCCCAGCATTTT. Amino acids: CASRETGSNQPQHF.

V gene TRBV6-1 combines with J gene TRBJ1-5, with TRBD1 identical over 7 bases. V was clipped by 6 bases and J by 0 bases; unmatched bases: 5. Germline V gene lookup returns CDR1 MNHNS and CDR2 SASEGT. There are 15 residues in the CDR3. This chain's CDR3 is CASRNTGASNQPQHF. In DNA, the CDR3 is TGTGCCAGCAGGAACACAGGGGCTAGCAATCAGCCCCAGCATTTT.